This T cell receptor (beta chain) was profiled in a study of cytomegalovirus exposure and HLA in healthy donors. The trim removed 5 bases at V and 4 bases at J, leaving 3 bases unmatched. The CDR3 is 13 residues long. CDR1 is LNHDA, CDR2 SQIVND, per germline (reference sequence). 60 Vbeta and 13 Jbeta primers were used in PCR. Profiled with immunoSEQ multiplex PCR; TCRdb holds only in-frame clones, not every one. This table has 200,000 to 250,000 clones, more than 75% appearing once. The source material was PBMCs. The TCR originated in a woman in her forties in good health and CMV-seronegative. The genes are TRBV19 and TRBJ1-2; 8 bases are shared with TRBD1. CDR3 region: CASSPQGAYGYTF. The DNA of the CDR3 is TGTGCCAGTAGTCCTCAGGGGGCCTATGGCTACACCTTC.